This is a list of T cell receptor beta chains from one sample in a study of cytomegalovirus exposure and HLA in healthy donors. Libraries were prepared by immunoSEQ multiplex PCR; TCRdb keeps only in-frame clonotypes and omits some of them. The table lists approximately 110,000 clones, around 70% of them singletons, with roughly 8.2% in the top ten. Sequenced: PBMCs. Receptors originate from a woman aged 40-49 years in good health and CMV-seropositive. Each CDR3 is given without its conserved first and last residue.

TRBJ2-1,TRBV5-1,ASSLEGTGPAGQF
TRBJ2-2,TRBV18,ASSPELLTGELF
TRBJ2-5,TRBV2,ASSRTGIQETQY
TRBJ2-7,TRBV5-1,ASSLGGTGVDEQY
TRBJ2-3,TRBV5-1,ASSLFSTDTQY
TRBJ2-3,TRBV10-2,ATQMPEADTQY
TRBJ1-2,TRBV18,ASSPPQGFSYGYT
TRBJ1-2,TRBV7-2,ASSRDRRLLSYT
TRBJ1-1,TRBV5-1,ASSVSDTEAF
TRBJ1-1,TRBV2,ASSEVRGRIEAF
TRBJ2-4,TRBV15,ATSRDRVGGSKY
TRBJ2-7,TRBV15,ATSRDPGQAYEQY
TRBJ1-1,TRBV5-1,ASSLTYMNTEAF
TRBJ2-5,TRBV6-1,ASTRTSGGAETQY
TRBJ2-7,TRBV11-2,ASSFGHSYEQY
TRBJ1-5,TRBV2,ASSEGGGPDNQPQH
TRBJ2-5,TRBV7-8,ASSLPLSGGLGTQY
TRBJ1-4,TRBV5-1,ASSFGGQTTNEKLF
TRBJ1-1,TRBV2,ASSGQGGSDTEAF
TRBJ2-7,TRBV6-1,ASRETGTSYEQY
TRBJ1-5,TRBV21-1,ASSKFTGKDQPQH
TRBJ2-2,TRBV4-2,ASSLDPSRANTGELF
TRBJ1-2,TRBV9,ASSSTVGGTGFGYT
TRBJ1-2,TRBV19,ASSRNYGYT
TRBJ2-5,TRBV2,ASRDRTGAETQY
TRBJ1-2,TRBV6-1,ASREVGYT
TRBJ2-6,TRBV6-4,ASSTHGTAGANVLT
TRBJ1-2,TRBV7-7,ASSLPLYRDLAGGYT
TRBJ2-7,TRBV7-2,ASSLRDRADYEQY
TRBJ2-7,TRBV7-8,ASSLRGSYEQY
TRBJ2-7,TRBV18,ASSPAGPPQYEQY
TRBJ2-7,TRBV29-1,SVEDASGATYEQY
TRBJ2-5,TRBV6-1,AVMEQGEGETQY
TRBJ2-7,TRBV11-3,ASSLGAAYEQY
TRBJ2-2,TRBV4-3,ASSPSTGTGGTGELF
TRBJ1-4,TRBV7-9,ASSSGQPSGKLF
TRBJ2-7,TRBV6-6,ASGTGTSGGYEQY
TRBJ1-2,TRBV20-1,SAVSGVGYT
TRBJ2-2,TRBV4-1,ASSLFSGGNTGGLF
TRBJ1-2,TRBV6-5,ASSYGGGDGYT
TRBJ2-1,TRBV4-3,ASSQEPRQLRSYNEQF
TRBJ2-7,TRBV11-1,ASSRYRGVYEQY
TRBJ1-1,TRBV9,ASSVVGVATEAF
TRBJ1-5,TRBV2,ASSAGTENQPRH
TRBJ1-5,TRBV6-6,ASSYYRGNQPQH
TRBJ1-5,TRBV7-9,ASSLDDSQPQH
TRBJ2-7,TRBV9,ASSVGGDSSYEQY
TRBJ2-7,TRBV9,ASSVAGGTLYEQY
TRBJ2-5,TRBV11-2,ASSFPRGVPETQY
TRBJ1-6,TRBV5-4,ASSLAGGAFRNSPLH
TRBJ1-5,TRBV7-2,ASSLWTDQPQH
TRBJ2-1,TRBV6-5,ASSSQENEQF
TRBJ2-2,TRBV14,ASSQGTGRSGELF
TRBJ2-1,TRBV15,ATTPDRYNEQF
TRBJ2-5,TRBV13,ASSGTDRGETQY